Listed below are T cell receptor beta chains from one sample, sequenced in a study of blood T cell repertoires in COVID-19. Using immunoSEQ multiplex PCR, the repertoire was profiled, and TCRdb retains in-frame clones only, with some absent. The table has fewer than 250,000 clones, about 83% seen once. The sample taken for sequencing was peripheral blood. These receptors were obtained from a woman aged 70-85 years with active or convalescent COVID-19. Both conserved end residues are part of each CDR3. Fields, in order: J gene, clone size, D gene, V gene, CDR3 length, CDR3 DNA, CDR3 protein. D genes are given only for firm matches. The size entry is marked missing in some rows and otherwise reads once, few, many or a size class.

j_call: TRBJ2-1
clone_size: NA
d_call: TRBD2
v_call: TRBV15
cdr3_length: 16
cdr3_nt: TGTGCCACCAGCAGAGGGGCGGCTAGCGGATACAATGAGCAGTTCTTC
cdr3_aa: CATSRGAASGYNEQFF

j_call: TRBJ2-5
clone_size: NA
d_call: NA
v_call: TRBV19
cdr3_length: 13
cdr3_nt: TGTGCCAGTAGTATAGGGGGACAAGCTTCCCAGTACTTC
cdr3_aa: CASSIGGQASQYF

j_call: TRBJ1-3
clone_size: NA
d_call: TRBD1
v_call: TRBV6-5
cdr3_length: 13
cdr3_nt: TGTGCCAGCACCGGGACAGTCGGAAACACCATATATTTT
cdr3_aa: CASTGTVGNTIYF

j_call: TRBJ1-2
clone_size: NA
d_call: NA
v_call: TRBV5-1
cdr3_length: 14
cdr3_nt: TGCGCCAGCAGCTTGGATGGGGGGTACTATGGCTACACCTTC
cdr3_aa: CASSLDGGYYGYTF

j_call: TRBJ1-5
clone_size: many
d_call: NA
v_call: TRBV15
cdr3_length: 17
cdr3_nt: TGTGCCACCACAAGGGAGTGGGTACGGGAGAGCAATCAGCCCCAGCATTTT
cdr3_aa: CATTREWVRESNQPQHF

j_call: TRBJ2-1
clone_size: NA
d_call: NA
v_call: TRBV27
cdr3_length: 16
cdr3_nt: TGTGCCAGCAGTCCCGCAGGAGGGCTCAGGTACAATGAGCAGTTCTTC
cdr3_aa: CASSPAGGLRYNEQFF

j_call: TRBJ2-1
clone_size: NA
d_call: NA
v_call: TRBV3-1/TRBV3-2
cdr3_length: 12
cdr3_nt: TGTGCCAGCAGCCAACAGGGGGGTGAGGAGTTCTTC
cdr3_aa: CASSQQGGEEFF

j_call: TRBJ2-1
clone_size: NA
d_call: TRBD2
v_call: TRBV7-2
cdr3_length: 18
cdr3_nt: TGTGCCAGCAGCTTAGTTCCGACTAGCGGGAGGGATTACAATGAGCAGTTCTTC
cdr3_aa: CASSLVPTSGRDYNEQFF

j_call: TRBJ2-1
clone_size: NA
d_call: NA
v_call: TRBV9
cdr3_length: 13
cdr3_nt: TGTGCCAGCAGCGTAACTGACTGGGATGAGCAGTTCTTC
cdr3_aa: CASSVTDWDEQFF

j_call: TRBJ2-1
clone_size: NA
d_call: TRBD2
v_call: TRBV9
cdr3_length: 15
cdr3_nt: TGTGCCAGCAGCGTAGTAGCGGGAGTGAGTAATGAGCAGTTCTTC
cdr3_aa: CASSVVAGVSNEQFF

j_call: TRBJ1-5
clone_size: NA
d_call: TRBD1
v_call: TRBV19
cdr3_length: 14
cdr3_nt: TGTGCCAGTACCGGGACAGGGTTGCCTCAGCCCCAGCATTTT
cdr3_aa: CASTGTGLPQPQHF

j_call: TRBJ2-1
clone_size: once
d_call: TRBD2
v_call: TRBV12-3/TRBV12-4
cdr3_length: 13
cdr3_nt: TGTGCCAGTAAGCGGGGAGCGGCCAATGAGCAGTTCTTC
cdr3_aa: CASKRGAANEQFF

j_call: TRBJ2-7
clone_size: NA
d_call: NA
v_call: TRBV7-2
cdr3_length: 15
cdr3_nt: TGTGCCAGCAGCTTAGAAGGGACTCTCTCCTACGAGCAGTACTTC
cdr3_aa: CASSLEGTLSYEQYF

j_call: TRBJ1-1
clone_size: NA
d_call: NA
v_call: TRBV5-1
cdr3_length: 15
cdr3_nt: TGCGCCAGCAGCTTGGACGGCGGAGGGGACACTGAAGCTTTCTTT
cdr3_aa: CASSLDGGGDTEAFF

j_call: TRBJ1-5
clone_size: NA
d_call: NA
v_call: TRBV28
cdr3_length: 13
cdr3_nt: TGTGCCAGCAGTTTGAGTCGAAATCAGCCCCAGCATTTT
cdr3_aa: CASSLSRNQPQHF

j_call: TRBJ2-5
clone_size: NA
d_call: TRBD2
v_call: TRBV11-3
cdr3_length: 16
cdr3_nt: TGTGCCAGCAGCTTAAGGTCGGGAGGGATCCAAGAGACCCAGTACTTC
cdr3_aa: CASSLRSGGIQETQYF

j_call: TRBJ2-2
clone_size: NA
d_call: TRBD2
v_call: TRBV19
cdr3_length: 15
cdr3_nt: TGTGCCAGCCATACGCCGGGACTAGCGGCCGGGGAGCTGTTTTTT
cdr3_aa: CASHTPGLAAGELFF

j_call: TRBJ1-5
clone_size: many
d_call: TRBD1
v_call: TRBV6-6
cdr3_length: 16
cdr3_nt: TGTGCCAGCAGTAAAGGACAGGGATATAGCAATCAGCCCCAGCATTTT
cdr3_aa: CASSKGQGYSNQPQHF

j_call: TRBJ2-2
clone_size: NA
d_call: NA
v_call: TRBV9
cdr3_length: 15
cdr3_nt: TGTGCCAGCAGCCTGGAGGGAGGGAACACCGGGGAGCTGTTTTTT
cdr3_aa: CASSLEGGNTGELFF

j_call: TRBJ1-5
clone_size: NA
d_call: TRBD1
v_call: TRBV4-2
cdr3_length: 17
cdr3_nt: TGTGCCAGCAGCCCCGGACAGGGGGCTCTCCAGACACAGCCCCAGCATTTT
cdr3_aa: CASSPGQGALQTQPQHF

j_call: TRBJ1-2
clone_size: NA
d_call: NA
v_call: TRBV20-1
cdr3_length: 11
cdr3_nt: TGCAGTGCTGAAGCAGGGCGGGGCTACACCTTC
cdr3_aa: CSAEAGRGYTF

j_call: TRBJ2-1
clone_size: NA
d_call: TRBD2
v_call: TRBV9
cdr3_length: 15
cdr3_nt: TGTGCCAGCAGCGCCACTAGCGGGTTGTACAATGAGCAGTTCTTC
cdr3_aa: CASSATSGLYNEQFF

j_call: TRBJ1-4
clone_size: NA
d_call: NA
v_call: TRBV12-3/TRBV12-4
cdr3_length: 13
cdr3_nt: TGTGCCAGCAACAGGGCGACTAATGAAAAACTGTTTTTT
cdr3_aa: CASNRATNEKLFF

j_call: TRBJ1-1
clone_size: NA
d_call: NA
v_call: TRBV30
cdr3_length: 13
cdr3_nt: TGTGCCTGGACTAGATGGGCCTCTCAGGGAGCTTTCTTT
cdr3_aa: CAWTRWASQGAFF

j_call: TRBJ2-7
clone_size: NA
d_call: TRBD2
v_call: TRBV27
cdr3_length: 13
cdr3_nt: TGTGCCAGCAGTCCCGGGGGGTCTTACGAGCAGTACTTC
cdr3_aa: CASSPGGSYEQYF

j_call: TRBJ2-5
clone_size: NA
d_call: TRBD2
v_call: TRBV9
cdr3_length: 18
cdr3_nt: TGTGCCAGCAGGTTGGACTGGATGGCGGGAGCCATTCAAGAGACCCAGTACTTC
cdr3_aa: CASRLDWMAGAIQETQYF

j_call: TRBJ2-6
clone_size: few
d_call: TRBD1
v_call: TRBV6-2/TRBV6-3
cdr3_length: 18
cdr3_nt: TGTGCCAGCAGTTCCGGACAGGGGGCACCCTCTGGGGCCAACGTCCTGACTTTC
cdr3_aa: CASSSGQGAPSGANVLTF

j_call: TRBJ2-4
clone_size: NA
d_call: TRBD1
v_call: TRBV5-4
cdr3_length: 16
cdr3_nt: TGTGCCAGCAGCCTACCGACAGGGGACGCCAAAAACATTCAGTACTTC
cdr3_aa: CASSLPTGDAKNIQYF

j_call: TRBJ1-3
clone_size: NA
d_call: NA
v_call: TRBV29-1
cdr3_length: 16
cdr3_nt: TGCAGCGTTGAAGATCGGAAGGGGTCCTGGGGAAACACCATATATTTT
cdr3_aa: CSVEDRKGSWGNTIYF

j_call: TRBJ2-1
clone_size: NA
d_call: TRBD2
v_call: TRBV5-1
cdr3_length: 16
cdr3_nt: TGCGCCAGCAGCTTGGCCTGGGCTAGCGGAGGGGTTGAGCAGTTCTTC
cdr3_aa: CASSLAWASGGVEQFF

j_call: TRBJ1-2
clone_size: NA
d_call: TRBD1
v_call: TRBV28
cdr3_length: 14
cdr3_nt: TGTGCCAGCAGTGTGGGACAGGGGATCGTTGGCTACACCTTC
cdr3_aa: CASSVGQGIVGYTF

j_call: TRBJ1-3
clone_size: NA
d_call: TRBD1
v_call: TRBV5-5
cdr3_length: 14
cdr3_nt: TGTGCCAGCAGCTTACAGGGGGCAGGAAACACCATATATTTT
cdr3_aa: CASSLQGAGNTIYF

j_call: TRBJ2-7
clone_size: once
d_call: NA
v_call: TRBV13
cdr3_length: 11
cdr3_nt: TGTGCCAGCAGCTTACGAGGGGAGCAGTACTTC
cdr3_aa: CASSLRGEQYF

j_call: TRBJ2-7
clone_size: NA
d_call: TRBD2
v_call: TRBV28
cdr3_length: 14
cdr3_nt: TGTGCCAGCAGCTCGGGACTAGCGTTTAGCGAGCAGTACTTC
cdr3_aa: CASSSGLAFSEQYF

j_call: TRBJ1-5
clone_size: NA
d_call: TRBD1
v_call: TRBV28
cdr3_length: 13
cdr3_nt: TGTGCCAGTCGACAGGGAAGCAATCAGCCCCAGCATTTT
cdr3_aa: CASRQGSNQPQHF

j_call: TRBJ2-3
clone_size: NA
d_call: TRBD2
v_call: TRBV6-5
cdr3_length: 14
cdr3_nt: TGTGCCAGCAGCCCAGCCTTCAGGGCGGGACTAGGGTATTTT
cdr3_aa: CASSPAFRAGLGYF

j_call: TRBJ2-7
clone_size: few
d_call: TRBD2
v_call: TRBV10-3
cdr3_length: 16
cdr3_nt: TGTGCCATCAGTGAGTCTCCTAGCGGGAGGGGAGGAGAGCAGTACTTC
cdr3_aa: CAISESPSGRGGEQYF

j_call: TRBJ2-7
clone_size: NA
d_call: TRBD1
v_call: TRBV10-2
cdr3_length: 15
cdr3_nt: TGCGCCAGCGGTAGCGGGACAGGGGGCTCCTACGAGCAGTACTTC
cdr3_aa: CASGSGTGGSYEQYF

j_call: TRBJ2-1
clone_size: NA
d_call: TRBD1
v_call: TRBV19
cdr3_length: 15
cdr3_nt: TGTGCCAGTAGTATGCGCACAGGGGGTGCGGGTGAGCAGTTCTTC
cdr3_aa: CASSMRTGGAGEQFF

j_call: TRBJ2-3
clone_size: NA
d_call: TRBD1
v_call: TRBV29-1
cdr3_length: 13
cdr3_nt: TGCAGCGCCCGGACAGGGGGGTCCGATACGCAGTATTTT
cdr3_aa: CSARTGGSDTQYF

j_call: TRBJ1-2
clone_size: few
d_call: NA
v_call: TRBV12-3/TRBV12-4
cdr3_length: 11
cdr3_nt: TGTGCCACCGGAACGGGCTATGGCTACACCTTC
cdr3_aa: CATGTGYGYTF

j_call: TRBJ2-2
clone_size: NA
d_call: TRBD2
v_call: TRBV7-2
cdr3_length: 15
cdr3_nt: TGTGCCAGCAGCTTGGGTAGCGGGTGGGCCGGGGAGCTGTTTTTT
cdr3_aa: CASSLGSGWAGELFF

j_call: TRBJ1-5
clone_size: few
d_call: TRBD1
v_call: TRBV6-1
cdr3_length: 18
cdr3_nt: TGTGCCAGCAGTGACGGACAGGAGGTTGTATGGAGCAATCAGCCCCAGCATTTT
cdr3_aa: CASSDGQEVVWSNQPQHF

j_call: TRBJ1-2
clone_size: NA
d_call: NA
v_call: TRBV30
cdr3_length: 12
cdr3_nt: TGTGCCTGGACGGAACAGGGCTATGGCTACACCTTC
cdr3_aa: CAWTEQGYGYTF

j_call: TRBJ1-2
clone_size: NA
d_call: TRBD1
v_call: TRBV6-5
cdr3_length: 15
cdr3_nt: TGTGCCAGCAGTACCCGGGACAGGGCTAACTATGGCTACACCTTC
cdr3_aa: CASSTRDRANYGYTF

j_call: TRBJ2-2
clone_size: NA
d_call: TRBD2
v_call: TRBV7-3
cdr3_length: 14
cdr3_nt: TGTGCCAGCAGCTTAATAACTAGCGTAGGGGAGCTGTTTTTT
cdr3_aa: CASSLITSVGELFF

j_call: TRBJ1-1
clone_size: NA
d_call: TRBD1
v_call: TRBV19
cdr3_length: 13
cdr3_nt: TGTGCCAGTAGCACAACAGGGGTAACTGAAGCTTTCTTT
cdr3_aa: CASSTTGVTEAFF

j_call: TRBJ1-6
clone_size: NA
d_call: NA
v_call: TRBV3-1/TRBV3-2
cdr3_length: 13
cdr3_nt: TGTGCCAGCAGCCCCGTGTATAATTCACCCCTCCACTTT
cdr3_aa: CASSPVYNSPLHF

j_call: TRBJ1-1
clone_size: NA
d_call: NA
v_call: TRBV29-1
cdr3_length: 13
cdr3_nt: TGCAGCGTTGAAACAGGGCAGGGGACTGAAGCTTTCTTT
cdr3_aa: CSVETGQGTEAFF

j_call: TRBJ2-3
clone_size: once
d_call: TRBD2
v_call: TRBV24-1
cdr3_length: 16
cdr3_nt: TGTGCCACCAGTGATTTGCAAGCGGGAGGGTGGAATACGCAGTATTTT
cdr3_aa: CATSDLQAGGWNTQYF

j_call: TRBJ2-6
clone_size: NA
d_call: TRBD2
v_call: TRBV10-3
cdr3_length: 17
cdr3_nt: TGTGCCATCACCCTGGGACTAGCGGGAACTGGGGCCAACGTCCTGACTTTC
cdr3_aa: CAITLGLAGTGANVLTF

j_call: TRBJ2-1
clone_size: NA
d_call: NA
v_call: TRBV5-1
cdr3_length: 13
cdr3_nt: TGCGCCAGCAGCTTGGCCGGGATGTCGCGGCAGTTCTTC
cdr3_aa: CASSLAGMSRQFF

j_call: TRBJ2-3
clone_size: NA
d_call: TRBD1
v_call: TRBV24-1
cdr3_length: 15
cdr3_nt: TGTGCCACCAGTGATTCAGGGACAGGGGCAGATACGCAGTATTTT
cdr3_aa: CATSDSGTGADTQYF

j_call: TRBJ2-2
clone_size: NA
d_call: NA
v_call: TRBV6-5
cdr3_length: 14
cdr3_nt: TGTGCCAGCAGTTACGATTACAGGGCCGGGGAGCTGTTTTTT
cdr3_aa: CASSYDYRAGELFF

j_call: TRBJ1-1
clone_size: NA
d_call: TRBD1
v_call: TRBV18
cdr3_length: 13
cdr3_nt: TGTGCCAGCTCACAGACAGGGGGCAGTGAAGCTTTCTTT
cdr3_aa: CASSQTGGSEAFF

j_call: TRBJ1-1
clone_size: NA
d_call: NA
v_call: TRBV11-2
cdr3_length: 15
cdr3_nt: TGTGCCAGCAGCTGGGACGGGGGGCGGAACACTGAAGCTTTCTTT
cdr3_aa: CASSWDGGRNTEAFF

j_call: TRBJ2-3
clone_size: NA
d_call: NA
v_call: TRBV11-3
cdr3_length: 12
cdr3_nt: TGTGCCAGCAGCTTAGTGGGGGGTACGCAGTATTTT
cdr3_aa: CASSLVGGTQYF